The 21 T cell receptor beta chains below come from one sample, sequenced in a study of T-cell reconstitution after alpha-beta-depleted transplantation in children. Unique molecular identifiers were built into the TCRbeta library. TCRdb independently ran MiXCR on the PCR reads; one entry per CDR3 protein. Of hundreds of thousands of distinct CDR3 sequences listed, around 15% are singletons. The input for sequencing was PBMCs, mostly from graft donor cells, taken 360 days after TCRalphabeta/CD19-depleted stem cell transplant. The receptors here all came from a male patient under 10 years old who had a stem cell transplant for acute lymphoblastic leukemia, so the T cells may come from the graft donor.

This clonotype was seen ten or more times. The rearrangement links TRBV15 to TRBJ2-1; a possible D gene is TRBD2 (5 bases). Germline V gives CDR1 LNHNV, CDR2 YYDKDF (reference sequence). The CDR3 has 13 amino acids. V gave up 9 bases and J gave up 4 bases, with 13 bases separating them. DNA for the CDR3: TGTGCCACTGCCCCTGACTATTACAATGAGCAGTTCTTC. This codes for CATAPDYYNEQFF.

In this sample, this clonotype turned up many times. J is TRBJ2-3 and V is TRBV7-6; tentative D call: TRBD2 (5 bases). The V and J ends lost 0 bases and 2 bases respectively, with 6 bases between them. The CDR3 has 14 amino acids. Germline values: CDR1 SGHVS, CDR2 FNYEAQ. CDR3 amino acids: CASSLARVTDTQYF. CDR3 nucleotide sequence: TGTGCCAGCAGCTTAGCGCGGGTCACAGATACGCAGTATTTT.

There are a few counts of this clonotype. The CDR3 sequence: CASSPPGQGFSGANVLTF. The DNA of the CDR3 is TGCGCCAGCAGCCCACCGGGACAGGGGTTCTCTGGGGCCAACGTCCTGACTTTC. The chain is built from TRBV4-1 and TRBJ2-6; TRBD1 agrees at 10 bases. The V segment lost 4 bases and the J segment 0 bases; nucleotides outside the gene matches: 6. The CDR3 spans 18 residues. Germline-derived CDR1 and CDR2 are MGHRA and YSYEKL.

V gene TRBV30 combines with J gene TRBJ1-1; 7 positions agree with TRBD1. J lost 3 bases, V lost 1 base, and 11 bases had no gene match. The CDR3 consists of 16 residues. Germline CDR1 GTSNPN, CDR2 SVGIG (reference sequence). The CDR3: CAWSDSYRGKDTEAFF. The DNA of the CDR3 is TGTGCCTGGAGTGATTCCTACAGGGGAAAGGACACTGAAGCTTTCTTT.

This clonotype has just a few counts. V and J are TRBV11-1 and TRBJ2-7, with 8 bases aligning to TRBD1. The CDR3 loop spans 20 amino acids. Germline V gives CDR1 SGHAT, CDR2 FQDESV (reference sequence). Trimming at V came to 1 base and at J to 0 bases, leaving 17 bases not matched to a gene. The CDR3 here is CASSLGGWTGKNKASYEQYF. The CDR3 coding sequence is TGTGCCAGCAGCTTAGGAGGTTGGACAGGGAAAAATAAAGCCTCCTACGAGCAGTACTTC.

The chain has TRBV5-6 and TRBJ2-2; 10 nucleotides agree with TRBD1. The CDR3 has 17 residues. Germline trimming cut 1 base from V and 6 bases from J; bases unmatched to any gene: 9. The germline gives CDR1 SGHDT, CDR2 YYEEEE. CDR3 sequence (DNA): TGTGCCAGCAGCTTGCAGCCGGACAGGGGGACGGCCGGGGAGCTGTTTTTT. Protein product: CASSLQPDRGTAGELFF.

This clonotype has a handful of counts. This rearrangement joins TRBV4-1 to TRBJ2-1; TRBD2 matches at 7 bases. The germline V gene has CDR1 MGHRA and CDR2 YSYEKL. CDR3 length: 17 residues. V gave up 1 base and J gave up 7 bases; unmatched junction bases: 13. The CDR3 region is CASSQGTSSLGMNEQFF. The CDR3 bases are TGCGCCAGCAGCCAAGGGACTAGTAGTTTGGGCATGAATGAGCAGTTCTTC.

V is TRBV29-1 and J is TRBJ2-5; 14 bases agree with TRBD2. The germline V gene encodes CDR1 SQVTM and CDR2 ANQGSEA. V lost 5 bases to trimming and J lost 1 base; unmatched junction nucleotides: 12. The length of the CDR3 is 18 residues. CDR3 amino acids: CSVTGTSGRFLPQETQYF. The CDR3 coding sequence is TGCAGCGTTACCGGGACTAGCGGGAGATTCCTACCCCAAGAGACCCAGTACTTC.

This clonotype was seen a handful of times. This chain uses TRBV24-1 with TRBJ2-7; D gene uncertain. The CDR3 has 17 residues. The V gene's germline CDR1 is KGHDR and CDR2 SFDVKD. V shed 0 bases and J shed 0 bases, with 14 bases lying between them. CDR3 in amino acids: CATSDLSSPRISYEQYF. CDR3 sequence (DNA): TGTGCCACCAGTGATTTGTCAAGTCCTCGCATCTCCTACGAGCAGTACTTC.

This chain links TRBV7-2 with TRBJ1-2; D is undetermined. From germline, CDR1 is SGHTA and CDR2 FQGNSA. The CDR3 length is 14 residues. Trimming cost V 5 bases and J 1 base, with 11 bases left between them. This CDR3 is CASSPSSSNYGYTF. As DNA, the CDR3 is TGTGCCAGCAGCCCGTCGAGCAGTAACTATGGCTACACCTTC.

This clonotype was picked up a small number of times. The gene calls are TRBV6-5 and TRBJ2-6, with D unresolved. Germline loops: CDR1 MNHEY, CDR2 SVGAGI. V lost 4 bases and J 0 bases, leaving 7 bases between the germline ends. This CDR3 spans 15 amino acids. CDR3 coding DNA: TGTGCCAGCAGTTCTAAATTCTCTGGGGCCAACGTCCTGACTTTC. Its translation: CASSSKFSGANVLTF.

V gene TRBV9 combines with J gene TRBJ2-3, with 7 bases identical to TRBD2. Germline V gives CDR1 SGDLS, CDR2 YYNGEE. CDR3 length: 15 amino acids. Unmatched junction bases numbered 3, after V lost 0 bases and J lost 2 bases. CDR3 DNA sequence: TGTGCCAGCAGCGTAGTGGCGGGAGACACAGATACGCAGTATTTT. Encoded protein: CASSVVAGDTDTQYF.

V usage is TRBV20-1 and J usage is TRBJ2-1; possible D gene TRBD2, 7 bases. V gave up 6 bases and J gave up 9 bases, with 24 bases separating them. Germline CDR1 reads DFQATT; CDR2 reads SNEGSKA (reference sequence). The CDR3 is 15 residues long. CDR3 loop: CSARPPAREGVEQFF. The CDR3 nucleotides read TGCAGTGCGAGACCTCCGGCGAGGGAGGGGGTTGAGCAGTTCTTC.

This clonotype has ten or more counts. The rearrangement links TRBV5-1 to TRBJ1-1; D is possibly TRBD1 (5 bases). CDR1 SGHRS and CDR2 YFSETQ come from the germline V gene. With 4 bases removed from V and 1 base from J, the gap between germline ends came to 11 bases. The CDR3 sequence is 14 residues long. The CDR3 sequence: CASSQRGANTEAFF. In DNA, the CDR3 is TGCGCCAGCAGCCAAAGAGGGGCGAACACTGAAGCTTTCTTT.

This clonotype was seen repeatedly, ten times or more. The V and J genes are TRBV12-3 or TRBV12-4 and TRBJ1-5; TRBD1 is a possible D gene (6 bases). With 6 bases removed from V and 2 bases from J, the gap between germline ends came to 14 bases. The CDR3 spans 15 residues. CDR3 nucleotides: TGTGCCAGCAGCAACAGGGATTTCGGCAATCAGCCCCAGCATTTT. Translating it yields CASSNRDFGNQPQHF.

The CDR3 region is CASSPQREGRYEQYF. CDR3 DNA sequence: TGCGCCAGCAGCCCCCAGCGGGAGGGCCGATACGAGCAGTACTTC. The chain links TRBV4-1 to TRBJ2-7, with TRBD2 matching over 10 bases. Unmatched junction bases numbered 7, after V lost 4 bases and J lost 4 bases. The germline V gene has CDR1 MGHRA and CDR2 YSYEKL. The CDR3 loop spans 15 amino acids.

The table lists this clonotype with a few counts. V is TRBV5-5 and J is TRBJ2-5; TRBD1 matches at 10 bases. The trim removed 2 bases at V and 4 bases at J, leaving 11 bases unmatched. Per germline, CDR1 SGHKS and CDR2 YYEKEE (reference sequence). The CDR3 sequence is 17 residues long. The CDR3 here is CASSFFLPGQGLETQYF. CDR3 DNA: TGTGCCAGCAGCTTTTTTCTTCCGGGACAGGGGTTAGAGACCCAGTACTTC.

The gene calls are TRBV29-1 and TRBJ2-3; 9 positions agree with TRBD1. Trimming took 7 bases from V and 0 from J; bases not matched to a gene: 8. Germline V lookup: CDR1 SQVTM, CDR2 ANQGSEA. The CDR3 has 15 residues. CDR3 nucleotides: TGCAGCGCCGGCGGACAGGGGACTAGCACAGATACGCAGTATTTT. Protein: CSAGGQGTSTDTQYF.

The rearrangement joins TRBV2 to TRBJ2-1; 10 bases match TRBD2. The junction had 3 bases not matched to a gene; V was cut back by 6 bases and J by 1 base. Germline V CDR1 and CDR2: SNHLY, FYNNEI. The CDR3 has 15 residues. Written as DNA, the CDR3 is TGTGCCAGCAGGGGACTAGCGCCGTCCTACAATGAGCAGTTCTTC. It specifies CASRGLAPSYNEQFF.

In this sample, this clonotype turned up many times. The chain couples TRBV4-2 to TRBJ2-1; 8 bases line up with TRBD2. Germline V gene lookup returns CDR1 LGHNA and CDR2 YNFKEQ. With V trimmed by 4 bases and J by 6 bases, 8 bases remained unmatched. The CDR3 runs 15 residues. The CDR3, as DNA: TGTGCCAGCAGCCCCGGGACTAGTGCGGTCAATGAGCAGTTCTTC. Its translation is CASSPGTSAVNEQFF.

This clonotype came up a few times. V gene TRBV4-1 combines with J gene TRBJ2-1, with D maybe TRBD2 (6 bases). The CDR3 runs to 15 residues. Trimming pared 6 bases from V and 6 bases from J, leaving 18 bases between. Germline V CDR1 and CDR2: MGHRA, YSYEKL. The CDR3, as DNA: TGCGCCAGCAGACCCCTGGCGGGGAGGACCAATGAGCAGTTCTTC. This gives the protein CASRPLAGRTNEQFF.